The next 28 T cell receptor beta chains were all read from a single sample in a study of shared clonotypes between healthy human individuals. Produced via immunoSEQ multiplex PCR; TCRdb's table is partial and in-frame only. The sample includes hundreds of thousands of clones, over 65% of them seen just once. The source material was PBMCs. These receptors all stem from a woman aged 40 to 50 in good health. Some clones in this sample may be carry-over from other donors' samples.

This clone has more than one count but fewer than ten. The CDR3 DNA follows: TGCAGCGTAACACAGGGACTGGGCGGCTACACCTTC. Residues: CSVTQGLGGYTF. The rearrangement uses TRBV29-1 and TRBJ1-2, with D possibly TRBD1 on 6 matching bases. Trimming stripped 6 bases from V and 8 bases from J, with 16 bases between. The CDR3 loop spans 12 amino acids. The germline V gene encodes CDR1 SQVTM and CDR2 ANQGSEA.

This clone was counted many times. Within the sample, other DNA sequences also encode this same CDR3. V gene TRBV30 combines with J gene TRBJ1-3, with D perhaps matching TRBD1 (6 bases). Per germline, CDR1 GTSNPN and CDR2 SVGIG (reference sequence). V was trimmed by 3 bases and J by 3 bases, leaving 12 bases between them. The CDR3 loop spans 14 amino acids. The CDR3 coding sequence is TGTGCCTGGAGATCACAGGGATTTGGAAACACCATATATTTT. Translated, it gives CAWRSQGFGNTIYF.

On this clone itself: The sample holds other DNA sequences that translate to the same CDR3. This rearrangement joins TRBV6-5 to TRBJ2-7, with 9 bases that match TRBD2. Germline-derived CDR1 and CDR2 are MNHEY and SVGAGI. The CDR3 spans 14 residues. J lost 3 bases, V lost 2 bases, and 2 bases had no gene match. CDR3 sequence reads: CASSYGSGSYEQYF. The CDR3 region has the DNA TGTGCCAGCAGTTACGGTAGCGGGAGCTACGAGCAGTACTTC.

This sequence joins TRBV19 and TRBJ2-1; TRBD2 aligns across 7 bases. J was trimmed by 5 bases and V by 2 bases; bases with no gene match: 3. Germline CDR1 LNHDA, CDR2 SQIVND (reference sequence). This CDR3 has 14 residues. The CDR3 coding sequence is TGTGCCAGTAGTATATGGCTAGCGGACAATGAGCAGTTCTTC. Residues: CASSIWLADNEQFF.

V and J are TRBV7-8 and TRBJ2-7, with D possibly TRBD2 on 6 matching bases. The CDR3 extends over 15 amino acids. Germline V CDR1 and CDR2: SGHVS, FQNEAQ. V lost 4 bases and J lost 3, with 16 bases in between. The CDR3 region is CASSSSVGHHYEQYF. CDR3 sequence (DNA): TGTGCCAGCAGCTCTAGCGTAGGACATCACTACGAGCAGTACTTC.

CDR3 nucleotides: TGTGCCGTTCAGGGACTAGCGGGAGTAGCCGAGCAGTACTTC. Translated: CAVQGLAGVAEQYF. This chain links TRBV2 with TRBJ2-7, with 14 bases lining up with TRBD2. After removal of 11 bases from V and 6 bases from J, the junction contained 9 bases not matched to a gene. CDR3 length equals 14 residues. Per the germline V gene, CDR1 is SNHLY and CDR2 is FYNNEI. The complete variable domain, with remaining parts taken from reference TRBV2 and TRBJ2-7, reads EPEVTQTPSHQVTQMGQEVILRCVPISNHLYFYWYRQILGQKVEFLVSFYNNEISEKSEIFDDQFSVERPDGSNFTLKIRSTKLEDSAMYFCAVQGLAGVAEQYFGPGTRLTVT.

The chain is built from TRBV10-3 and TRBJ2-7, with 7 nucleotides matching TRBD1. This CDR3 has 13 residues. The trim removed 10 bases at V and 4 bases at J, leaving 10 bases unmatched. In germline, CDR1 is ENHRY, CDR2 SYGVKD. The CDR3 loop reads CATTGTERYEQYF. CDR3 coding DNA: TGTGCCACAACCGGGACAGAACGGTACGAGCAGTACTTC.

The chain employs TRBV11-2 and TRBJ2-1; 7 bases map to TRBD1. The CDR3 sequence is 15 residues long. The germline gives CDR1 SGHAT, CDR2 FQNNGV. The V and J ends lost 5 bases and 4 bases, in that order; junction bases with no gene match: 8. CDR3: CASSEDRVFYNEQFF. In DNA form, the CDR3 reads TGTGCCAGCAGCGAAGACAGGGTCTTTTACAATGAGCAGTTCTTC. Using reference TRBV11-2 and TRBJ2-1 for the parts outside the CDR3, the full variable domain is EAGVAQSPRYKIIEKRQSVAFWCNPISGHATLYWYQQILGQGPKLLIQFQNNGVVDDSQLPKDRFSAERLKGVDSTLKIQPAKLEDSAVYLCASSEDRVFYNEQFFGPGTRLTVL.

A note on this clone: A far larger clone is one base from this, pointing to a likely read error. The sample has other DNA sequences that encode this CDR3 too. This chain links TRBV5-8 with TRBJ2-7; 9 positions match TRBD2. Germline V gives CDR1 SGHTS, CDR2 YDEGEE. The CDR3 runs 15 residues. CDR3 sequence: CASSLGLAGIYEQYF. The DNA for the CDR3 is TGTGCCAGTAGCTTGGGGCTAGCGGGAATCTACGAGCAGTACTTC.

Concerning this clone itself: This sample includes further DNA sequences coding for the same CDR3. The chain combines TRBV2 with TRBJ2-6, with D perhaps matching TRBD1 (6 bases). CDR1 and CDR2 (germline): SNHLY, FYNNEI. The CDR3 loop spans 15 amino acids. V lost 6 bases, J lost 0 bases, and 9 bases lay in between. The CDR3 bases are TGTGCCAGCAGCCGACAGGTCTCTGGGGCCAACGTCCTGACTTTC. Residues: CASSRQVSGANVLTF.

This clone has a handful of counts. The chain combines TRBV28 with TRBJ1-2; D call uncertain. This CDR3 has 13 amino acids. Between the trimmed V and J ends, which lost 6 bases and 5 bases, there was a span of 13 bases. Per the germline V gene, CDR1 is MDHEN and CDR2 is SYDVKM. The CDR3 spells CASRSGNLYGYTF. In nucleotides, the CDR3 is TGTGCCAGCAGGTCCGGGAACTTGTATGGCTACACCTTC.

The count of this clone is one. The chain couples TRBV27 to TRBJ2-7; 9 bases map to TRBD2. CDR1 and CDR2 (germline): MNHEY, SMNVEV (reference sequence). The J segment lost 2 bases and the V segment lost 3 bases, leaving 8 bases of the junction unmatched. The CDR3 runs 16 residues. Here the CDR3 DNA reads TGTGCCAGCAGTTTCTCCGGGACTAGCTCTGCCTACGAGCAGTACTTC. It encodes CASSFSGTSSAYEQYF.

This chain links TRBV7-8 with TRBJ1-5; TRBD1 aligns across 8 bases. CDR1 and CDR2 from the germline V gene are SGHVS and FQNEAQ. This CDR3 contains 18 residues. The V gene end was trimmed by 0 bases and the J gene end by 6 bases; junction bases not matched to a gene: 13. CDR3 DNA sequence: TGTGCCAGCAGCTTAGCTCAGTCGGGCAGGGGGACAGGTCAGCCCCAGCATTTT. Its translation: CASSLAQSGRGTGQPQHF.

This chain links TRBV7-2 with TRBJ2-2, with TRBD2 matching over 13 bases. Per germline, CDR1 SGHTA and CDR2 FQGNSA. This CDR3 comprises 17 residues. J gave up 4 bases and V 5 bases, and 7 bases lay outside the gene matches. Here the CDR3 DNA reads TGTGCCAGCAGCACGACTAGCGGGAGGTCTGCCACCGGGGAGCTGTTTTTT. Residues: CASSTTSGRSATGELFF.

This clone was recorded a few times. The rearrangement uses TRBV12-2 and TRBJ1-5; the listed D gene, TRBD1, was not tested against the DNA. TRBV12-2 is a known pseudogene. This CDR3 has 18 residues. CDR3 in amino acids: CASRQPGQGIRSNQPQHF. As DNA, the CDR3 is TGTGCAAGTCGCCAACCGGGACAGGGTATTCGTAGCAATCAGCCCCAGCATTTT.

This clone has more than one count but fewer than ten. V and J are TRBV30 and TRBJ2-1; D may be TRBD2 (6 bases). The germline gives CDR1 GTSNPN, CDR2 SVGIG (reference sequence). The V and J ends lost 0 bases and 7 bases respectively, with 13 bases between them. CDR3 size: 14 residues. In nucleotides, the CDR3 is TGTGCCTGGAGTGTACGGAGGGAGTGGAATGAGCAGTTCTTC. It encodes CAWSVRREWNEQFF.

The genes are TRBV2 and TRBJ2-1; TRBD1 aligns across 7 bases. The CDR3 extends over 15 amino acids. CDR1 SNHLY and CDR2 FYNNEI come from the germline V gene. Unmatched junction bases numbered 10, after V lost 6 bases and J lost 5 bases. This CDR3 is CASSPMGQRNNEQFF. The CDR3 nucleotides read TGTGCCAGCAGCCCAATGGGACAGAGGAACAATGAGCAGTTCTTC.

The V gene is TRBV29-1, the J gene TRBJ2-2; the match to TRBD2 covers 7 bases. V was pared by 4 bases and J by 1 base, with 6 bases of the junction left unmatched. Germline V gene sequence: CDR1 SQVTM, CDR2 ANQGSEA. The CDR3 loop spans 15 amino acids. The CDR3 coding sequence is TGCAGCGTTGGTGGACTAGAAGGGAACACCGGGGAGCTGTTTTTT. Protein product: CSVGGLEGNTGELFF.

This chain joins TRBV14 and TRBJ1-5, with no clear D. Deletions cut 0 bases from V and 6 bases from J, with 6 bases between. Looked up from germline, CDR1 is SGHDN and CDR2 is FVKESK. The CDR3 consists of 13 residues. The CDR3, as DNA: TGTGCCAGCAGCCAAGATTGGGGTCAGCCCCAGCATTTT. Amino acids: CASSQDWGQPQHF. The whole variable domain, filled in from reference TRBV14 and TRBJ1-5, reads EAGVTQFPSHSVIEKGQTVTLRCDPISGHDNLYWYRRVMGKEIKFLLHFVKESKQDESGMPNNRFLAERTGGTYSTLKVQPAELEDSGVYFCASSQDWGQPQHFGDGTRLSIL.

This clone was counted a few times. This chain connects TRBV28 to TRBJ2-1, with 12 positions matching TRBD2. This CDR3 comprises 15 residues. V gave up 2 bases and J gave up 12 bases; unmatched junction bases: 8. Germline CDR1 and CDR2: MDHEN and SYDVKM. CDR3 in DNA: TGTGCCAGCAGTTTAGGGGACAGGGGACTAGCGGGGCAGTTCTTC. Protein sequence: CASSLGDRGLAGQFF.

The chain carries TRBV2 and TRBJ2-4; TRBD1 matches 8 bases. The CDR3 extends over 14 amino acids. The junction had 6 bases not matched to a gene; V was cut back by 4 bases and J by 7 bases. CDR1 SNHLY and CDR2 FYNNEI come from the germline V gene. The CDR3 reads CASSVQGAWNIQYF. DNA of the CDR3: TGTGCCAGCAGTGTGCAGGGGGCTTGGAACATTCAGTACTTC.

The chain uses TRBV28 and TRBJ2-3, with 9 bases aligning to TRBD2. The CDR3 extends over 20 amino acids. Germline loops: CDR1 MDHEN, CDR2 SYDVKM. Trimming cost V 5 bases and J 6 bases; bases outside gene matches: 24. CDR3 nucleotides: TGTGCCAGCAGTGTCAGGGGGGGAAAAGCGGGAGGACCTATTGCGGATACGCAGTATTTT. This codes for CASSVRGGKAGGPIADTQYF. Complete variable domain (other parts from reference TRBV28 and TRBJ2-3): DVKVTQSSRYLVKRTGEKVFLECVQDMDHENMFWYRQDPGLGLRLIYFSYDVKMKEKGDIPEGYSVSREKKERFSLILESASTNQTSMYLCASSVRGGKAGGPIADTQYFGPGTRLTVL.

This clone was found a few times. The rearrangement uses TRBV5-1 and TRBJ1-2, with 8 bases lining up with TRBD1. V trimming: 4 bases; J trimming: 7 bases; junction bases outside the gene matches: 9. There are 14 residues in the CDR3. Germline lookup yields CDR1 SGHRS and CDR2 YFSETQ. In DNA, the CDR3 is TGCGCCAGCAGCGCACAGGGGGGAGAGAGTGGCTACACCTTC. Its translation: CASSAQGGESGYTF.

This clone appeared once. The V call is TRBV5-1, the J call TRBJ2-7, with unresolved D. The V end was cut by 4 bases, the J end by 4 bases, with 15 bases between. CDR3 length: 14 residues. Germline CDR1 and CDR2: SGHRS and YFSETQ. The CDR3 loop is CASSAEPGPYEQYF. CDR3 nucleotides: TGCGCCAGCAGCGCGGAACCCGGGCCTTACGAGCAGTACTTC.

The J gene is TRBJ1-5, the V gene TRBV27; the D gene is possibly TRBD1 (5 bases). CDR3 length: 18 residues. V lost 2 bases and J 1 base, leaving 18 bases between the germline ends. Germline values: CDR1 MNHEY, CDR2 SMNVEV (reference sequence). Here the CDR3 DNA reads TGTGCCAGCAGTTTAAGGTTAAGGGACCCGGGGAGCAATCAGCCCCAGCATTTT. It codes for CASSLRLRDPGSNQPQHF.

In DNA form, the CDR3 reads TGTGCCTGGATCACCTCGACAGGCCTCGGGGAGACCCAGTACTTC. It codes for CAWITSTGLGETQYF. The chain uses TRBV30 and TRBJ2-5, with a tentative D call TRBD1 (6 bases). Trimming cost V 4 bases and J 5 bases, with 20 bases left between them. This CDR3 has 15 residues. Germline assignment: CDR1 GTSNPN and CDR2 SVGIG (reference sequence).

The gene calls are TRBV11-3 and TRBJ2-3; D might be TRBD2 (5 bases). V lost 3 bases and J lost 0, with 10 bases in between. The CDR3 runs 15 residues. CDR1 is SGHNT, CDR2 YENEEA, per germline. The CDR3 loop reads CASSLGGPSTDTQYF. In nucleotides, the CDR3 is TGTGCCAGCAGCTTGGGCGGGCCAAGCACAGATACGCAGTATTTT.

The chain couples TRBV7-9 to TRBJ2-3, with a weak D call TRBD2 (5 bases). The CDR3 sequence is 17 residues long. CDR1 is SEHNR, CDR2 FQNEAQ, per germline (reference sequence). V was shortened by 5 bases and J by 0 bases, with 18 bases between the two germline ends. CDR3 sequence (DNA): TGTGCCAGCAGCCTAATGGTTGGACTGGGTAGCACAGATACGCAGTATTTT. Its translation: CASSLMVGLGSTDTQYF.